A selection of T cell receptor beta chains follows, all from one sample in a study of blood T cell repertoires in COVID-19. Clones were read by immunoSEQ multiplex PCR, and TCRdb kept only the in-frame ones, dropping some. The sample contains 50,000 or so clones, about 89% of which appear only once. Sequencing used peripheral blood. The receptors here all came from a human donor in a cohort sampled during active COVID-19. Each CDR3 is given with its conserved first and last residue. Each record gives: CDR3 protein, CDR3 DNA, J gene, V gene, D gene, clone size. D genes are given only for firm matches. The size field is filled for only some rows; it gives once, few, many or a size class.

CASSFLQGRNNSPLHF	TGTGCCAGCAGTTTTCTACAGGGCAGGAATAATTCACCCCTCCACTTT	TRBJ1-6	TRBV28	.	few
CASSSGGRLGNTIYF	TGTGCCAGCAGTTCCGGCGGCCGGCTCGGAAACACCATATATTTT	TRBJ1-3	TRBV6-5	.	.
CASSIQSGGVVNEQFF	TGTGCCAGTAGTATTCAGTCAGGGGGAGTTGTCAATGAGCAGTTCTTC	TRBJ2-1	TRBV19	TRBD1	.
CASSLEPDGDTQYF	TGTGCCAGCAGCTTGGAACCTGACGGGGATACGCAGTATTTT	TRBJ2-3	TRBV5-8	.	.
CASSSFTTADTQYF	TGTGCCAGCAGCTCCTTCACAACAGCAGATACGCAGTATTTT	TRBJ2-3	TRBV7-2	.	.
CASSTTGGNYGYTF	TGTGCCAGCAGTACGACAGGGGGGAACTATGGCTACACCTTC	TRBJ1-2	TRBV28	TRBD1	.
CASSAGGGETQYF	TGTGCCAGCAGCGCGGGAGGGGGGGAGACCCAGTACTTC	TRBJ2-5	TRBV5-4	TRBD2	.
CASSGPARMNTEAFF	TGTGCCAGCAGTGGACCCGCTAGGATGAACACTGAAGCTTTCTTT	TRBJ1-1	TRBV2	.	once
CASSPSWSGSPTDTQYF	TGTGCCAGCAGCCCGTCTTGGAGCGGGAGTCCAACAGATACGCAGTATTTT	TRBJ2-3	TRBV7-8	TRBD2	.
CASSLASGQASYGYTF	TGTGCCAGCAGCTTAGCGTCGGGACAGGCTAGCTATGGCTACACCTTC	TRBJ1-2	TRBV7-2	TRBD1	.
CASTLSEGPLHF	TGTGCCAGCACCCTGTCAGAGGGTCCCCTCCACTTT	TRBJ1-6	TRBV6-6	.	.
CASSLDPTSGDTQYF	TGTGCCAGCAGCTTAGATCCGACCTCAGGAGATACGCAGTATTTT	TRBJ2-3	TRBV11-3	.	.
CASSQLDVLSAEFYTEAFF	TGTGCCAGCAGCCAACTAGACGTTTTAAGCGCCGAGTTTTACACTGAAGCTTTCTTT	TRBJ1-1	TRBV11-2	.	.
CASSLGGAGYKYEQYF	TGTGCCAGCAGTTTAGGCGGGGCAGGGTATAAGTACGAGCAGTACTTC	TRBJ2-7	TRBV28	.	.
CASSSQGGNTEAFF	TGTGCCAGCAGCTCACAGGGTGGGAACACTGAAGCTTTCTTT	TRBJ1-1	TRBV7-3	.	few
CASSTPGKGDGYTF	TGTGCCAGCAGTACTCCAGGGAAGGGGGATGGCTACACCTTC	TRBJ1-2	TRBV6-2/TRBV6-3	.	.
CASSYGGIMNTEAFF	TGTGCCAGCAGTTACGGGGGGATCATGAACACTGAAGCTTTCTTT	TRBJ1-1	TRBV6-2/TRBV6-3	.	.
CASILGWGTQRGCEQYF	TGTGCCAGCATCTTAGGATGGGGGACACAACGAGGTTGCGAGCAGTACTTC	TRBJ2-7	TRBV28	.	.
CASSLGGRVSYNEQFF	TGTGCCAGCAGCTTAGGCGGGAGAGTATCCTACAATGAGCAGTTCTTC	TRBJ2-1	TRBV11-3	TRBD2	.
CASSQDRGGSYTQYF	TGTGCCAGCAGCCAAGATCGAGGGGGCTCATATACGCAGTATTTT	TRBJ2-3	TRBV3-1/TRBV3-2	TRBD1	.
CASSLAGVNTEAFF	TGTGCCAGCAGCTTAGCAGGGGTTAACACTGAAGCTTTCTTT	TRBJ1-1	TRBV11-3	.	.
CASSTYSGSTTDTQYF	TGTGCCAGCAGTACCTATAGCGGGAGTACAACAGATACGCAGTATTTT	TRBJ2-3	TRBV27	TRBD2	.
CASSLEPGNSPLHF	TGTGCCAGCAGCTTAGAGCCGGGGAACTCACCCCTCCACTTT	TRBJ1-6	TRBV7-9	.	few
CASSLNRGYEQYF	TGTGCCAGCAGCTTGAACAGGGGCTACGAGCAGTACTTC	TRBJ2-7	TRBV7-6	TRBD1	once
CSARGQGEAFF	TGCAGCGCGAGGGGGCAGGGTGAAGCTTTCTTT	TRBJ1-1	TRBV29-1	TRBD1	.
CASSLNSGGMETQYF	TGTGCCAGCAGCTTAAATAGCGGGGGGATGGAGACCCAGTACTTC	TRBJ2-5	TRBV7-3	TRBD2	.
CASSVSLAGGYNEQFF	TGTGCCAGCAGTGTCAGTCTAGCGGGGGGGTACAATGAGCAGTTCTTC	TRBJ2-1	TRBV6-1	TRBD2	few
CASSLATGANQPQHF	TGTGCCAGCAGCTTAGCCACAGGGGCCAATCAGCCCCAGCATTTT	TRBJ1-5	TRBV7-2	TRBD1	.
CSVEGPDGGNTIYF	TGCAGCGTCGAAGGGCCTGACGGGGGAAACACCATATATTTT	TRBJ1-3	TRBV29-1	.	.
CASSQGQTRNQPQHF	TGTGCCAGCAGCCAAGGACAGACGCGCAATCAGCCCCAGCATTTT	TRBJ1-5	TRBV3-1/TRBV3-2	.	.
CASSLSWGKNTGELFF	TGTGCCAGCAGTCTGTCTTGGGGCAAGAACACCGGGGAGCTGTTTTTT	TRBJ2-2	TRBV27	.	once
CASSLDRVVYNEQFF	TGTGCCAGCAGCTTGGACAGGGTGGTTTACAATGAGCAGTTCTTC	TRBJ2-1	TRBV5-4	.	.
CASSSPGGPQETQYF	TGTGCCAGTAGTTCTCCGGGGGGTCCCCAAGAGACCCAGTACTTC	TRBJ2-5	TRBV19	TRBD2	.
CASSPRGSTEAFF	TGTGCCAGCAGTCCCAGGGGCAGCACTGAAGCTTTCTTT	TRBJ1-1	TRBV6-6	.	.
CASSLMRGATNEKLFF	TGTGCCAGCAGCTTAATGCGGGGAGCAACTAATGAAAAACTGTTTTTT	TRBJ1-4	TRBV7-9	.	.
CASSQADRGPEAFF	TGTGCCAGCAGCCAAGCTGACAGGGGGCCTGAAGCTTTCTTT	TRBJ1-1	TRBV3-1/TRBV3-2	TRBD1	.
CASSLGAGGTRNEQFF	TGTGCCAGCAGCTTAGGAGCGGGGGGGACGCGTAATGAGCAGTTCTTC	TRBJ2-1	TRBV7-3	TRBD2	.
CASSQDGLREQYF	TGCGCCAGCAGCCAAGATGGACTCCGCGAGCAGTACTTC	TRBJ2-7	TRBV4-1	.	.
CASSQRLLLVAETQYF	TGTGCCAGCAGCCAAAGACTCCTGCTTGTGGCAGAGACCCAGTACTTC	TRBJ2-5	TRBV3-1/TRBV3-2	.	.
CSVAGQGAVNNEQFF	TGCAGCGTCGCGGGACAGGGGGCGGTCAACAATGAGCAGTTCTTC	TRBJ2-1	TRBV29-1	TRBD1	.
CASSQETAGATGELFF	TGCGCCAGCAGCCAAGAAACGGCAGGGGCGACCGGGGAGCTGTTTTTT	TRBJ2-2	TRBV4-3	.	.
CASSSPPPRDTQYF	TGTGCCAGCAGCTCCCCTCCTCCGCGGGATACGCAGTATTTT	TRBJ2-3	TRBV7-2	.	.
CASSSTGFQPQHF	TGTGCCAGTAGTTCGACAGGGTTTCAGCCCCAGCATTTT	TRBJ1-5	TRBV19	TRBD1	.
CASSIPGGSGANVLTF	TGTGCCAGTAGTATCCCAGGGGGTTCGGGGGCCAACGTCCTGACTTTC	TRBJ2-6	TRBV19	TRBD1	.
CASSYLRPGTGKPQHF	TGTGCCAGCAGTTACCTGCGGCCCGGGACAGGGAAGCCCCAGCATTTT	TRBJ1-5	TRBV6-2/TRBV6-3	TRBD1	.
CASSEEGMITGELFF	TGTGCCAGTAGTGAGGAGGGAATGATCACCGGGGAGCTGTTTTTT	TRBJ2-2	TRBV19	.	.
CASSPRQGAGNEQFF	TGCGCCAGCAGCCCAAGACAGGGGGCGGGGAATGAGCAGTTCTTC	TRBJ2-1	TRBV5-1	TRBD1	.
CASSPPDRGVSYNEQFF	TGTGCCAGCAGCCCACCCGACAGGGGGGTCTCCTACAATGAGCAGTTCTTC	TRBJ2-1	TRBV5-4	TRBD1	.
CATSRDRPDTQYF	TGTGCCACCAGCAGAGATCGTCCAGATACGCAGTATTTT	TRBJ2-3	TRBV15	.	.
CSATTVEQYF	TGCAGTGCTACCACGGTGGAGCAGTACTTC	TRBJ2-7	TRBV20-1	.	.
CASSVGHRDTEAFF	TGTGCCAGCAGCGTAGGTCACAGGGACACTGAAGCTTTCTTT	TRBJ1-1	TRBV9	.	.
CATSTGRRETQYF	TGTGCCACTTCGACAGGGAGGAGGGAGACCCAGTACTTC	TRBJ2-5	TRBV27	.	.
CASSPRGTVNTEAFF	TGTGCCAGCAGCCCAAGGGGGACAGTGAACACTGAAGCTTTCTTT	TRBJ1-1	TRBV7-8	TRBD1	.
CASSGQDGGYTF	TGTGCCAGCAGCGGACAGGATGGGGGCTACACCTTC	TRBJ1-2	TRBV27	TRBD1	few
CASGTTGGRVSDTQYF	TGTGCCAGCGGAACAACGGGGGGCCGTGTATCGGATACGCAGTATTTT	TRBJ2-3	TRBV28	.	.
CASSNGGTGREKLFF	TGTGCCAGCAGCAATGGGGGGACAGGGCGGGAAAAACTGTTTTTT	TRBJ1-4	TRBV7-9	TRBD1	.
CASSESPTAEKLFF	TGTGCCAGCAGTGAATCACCCACCGCGGAAAAACTGTTTTTT	TRBJ1-4	TRBV6-1	.	.
CSVEDLTSGRRSSYNEQFF	TGCAGCGTTGAAGATCTCACTAGCGGGAGGCGGAGCTCCTACAATGAGCAGTTCTTC	TRBJ2-1	TRBV29-1	TRBD2	.
CASSDRAGGIYEQYF	TGTGCCAGCAGTGACCGGGCGGGGGGAATCTACGAGCAGTACTTC	TRBJ2-7	TRBV6-4	TRBD2	.